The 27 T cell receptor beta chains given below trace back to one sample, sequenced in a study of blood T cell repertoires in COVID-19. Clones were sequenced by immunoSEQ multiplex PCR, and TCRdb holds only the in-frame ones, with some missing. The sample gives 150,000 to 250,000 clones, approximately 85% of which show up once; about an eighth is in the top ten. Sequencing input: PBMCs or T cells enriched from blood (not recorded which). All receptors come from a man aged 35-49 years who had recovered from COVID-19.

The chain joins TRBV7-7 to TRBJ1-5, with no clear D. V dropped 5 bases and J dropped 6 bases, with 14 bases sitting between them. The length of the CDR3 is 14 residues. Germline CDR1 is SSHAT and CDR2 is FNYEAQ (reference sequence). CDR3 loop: CASSPQLGSQPQHF. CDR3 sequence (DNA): TGTGCCAGCAGCCCGCAGTTGGGGAGTCAGCCCCAGCATTTT.

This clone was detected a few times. The CDR3: CASSQDGGSNSPLHF. The CDR3 nucleotides are TGTGCCAGCAGCCAAGATGGAGGTAGCAATTCACCCCTCCACTTT. The V call is TRBV3-1 (or the pseudogene TRBV3-2), the J call TRBJ1-6; no firm D call. Germline V lookup: CDR1 LGHDT, CDR2 YNNKEL (reference sequence). The CDR3 contains 15 residues. Trimming stripped 0 bases from V and 7 bases from J, with 10 bases between.

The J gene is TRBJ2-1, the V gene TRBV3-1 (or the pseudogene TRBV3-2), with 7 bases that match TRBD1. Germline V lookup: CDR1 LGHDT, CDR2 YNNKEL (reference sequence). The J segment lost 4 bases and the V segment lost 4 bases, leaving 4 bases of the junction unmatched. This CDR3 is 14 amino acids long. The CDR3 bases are TGTGCCAGCAGCCGACAGGGTAATTACAATGAGCAGTTCTTC. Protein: CASSRQGNYNEQFF.

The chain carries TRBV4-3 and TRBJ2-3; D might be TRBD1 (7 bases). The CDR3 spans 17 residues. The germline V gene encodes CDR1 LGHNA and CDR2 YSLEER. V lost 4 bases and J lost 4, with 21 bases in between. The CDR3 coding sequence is TGCGCCAGCAGCCCCCACCCCGGAGGGGGCGGGCCAGATACGCAGTATTTT. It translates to CASSPHPGGGGPDTQYF.

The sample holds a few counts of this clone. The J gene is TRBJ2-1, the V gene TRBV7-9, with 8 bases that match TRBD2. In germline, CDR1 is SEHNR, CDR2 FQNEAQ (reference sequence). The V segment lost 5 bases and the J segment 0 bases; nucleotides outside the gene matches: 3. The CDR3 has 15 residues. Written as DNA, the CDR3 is TGTGCCAGCAGCAGAAGCGGGAGCTCCTACAATGAGCAGTTCTTC. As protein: CASSRSGSSYNEQFF. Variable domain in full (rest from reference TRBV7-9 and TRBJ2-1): DTGVSQNPRHKITKRGQNVTFRCDPISEHNRLYWYRQTLGQGPEFLTYFQNEAQLEKSRLLSDRFSAERPKGSFSTLEIQRTEQGDSAMYLCASSRSGSSYNEQFFGPGTRLTVL.

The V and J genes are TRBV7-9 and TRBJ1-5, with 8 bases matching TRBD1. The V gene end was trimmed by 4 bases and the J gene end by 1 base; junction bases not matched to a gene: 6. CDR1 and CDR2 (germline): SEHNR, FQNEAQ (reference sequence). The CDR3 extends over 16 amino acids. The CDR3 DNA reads TGTGCCAGCAGCTCAAACAGGGGGTCGAGCAATCAGCCCCAGCATTTT. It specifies CASSSNRGSSNQPQHF. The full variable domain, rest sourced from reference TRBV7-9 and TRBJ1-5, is DTGVSQNPRHKITKRGQNVTFRCDPISEHNRLYWYRQTLGQGPEFLTYFQNEAQLEKSRLLSDRFSAERPKGSFSTLEIQRTEQGDSAMYLCASSSNRGSSNQPQHFGDGTRLSIL.

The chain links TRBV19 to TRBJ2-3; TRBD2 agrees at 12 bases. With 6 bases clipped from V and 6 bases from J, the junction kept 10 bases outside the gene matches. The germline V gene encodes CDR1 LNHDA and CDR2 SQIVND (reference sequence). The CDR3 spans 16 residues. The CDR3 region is CASRTSGSLVADTQYF. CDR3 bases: TGTGCCAGTAGGACTAGCGGGAGTTTAGTCGCGGATACGCAGTATTTT. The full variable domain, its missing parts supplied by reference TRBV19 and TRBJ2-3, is DGGITQSPKYLFRKEGQNVTLSCEQNLNHDAMYWYRQDPGQGLRLIYYSQIVNDFQKGDIAEGYSVSREKKESFPLTVTSAQKNPTAFYLCASRTSGSLVADTQYFGPGTRLTVL.

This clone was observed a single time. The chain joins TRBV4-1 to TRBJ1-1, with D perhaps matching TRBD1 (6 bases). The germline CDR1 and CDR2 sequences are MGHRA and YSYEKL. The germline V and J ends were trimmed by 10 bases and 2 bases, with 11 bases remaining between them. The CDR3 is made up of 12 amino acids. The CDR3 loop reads CATGHRNTEAFF. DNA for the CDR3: TGCGCCACGGGACACCGAAACACTGAAGCTTTCTTT.

The DNA for the CDR3 is TGCAGCGTATTGTTTCAGGGGTACACCGGGGAGCTGTTTTTT. This gives the protein CSVLFQGYTGELFF. This chain connects TRBV29-1 to TRBJ2-2; possibly TRBD1 for D (6 bases). Germline-derived CDR1 and CDR2 are SQVTM and ANQGSEA. CDR3 length: 14 amino acids. V gave up 6 bases and J gave up 3 bases, with 14 bases separating them.

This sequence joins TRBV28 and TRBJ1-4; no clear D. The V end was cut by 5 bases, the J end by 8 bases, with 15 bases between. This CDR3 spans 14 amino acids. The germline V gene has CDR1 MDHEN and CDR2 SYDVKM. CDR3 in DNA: TGTGCCAGCAGTCTGGGTAGGTCGGGAGAAAAACTGTTTTTT. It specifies CASSLGRSGEKLFF.

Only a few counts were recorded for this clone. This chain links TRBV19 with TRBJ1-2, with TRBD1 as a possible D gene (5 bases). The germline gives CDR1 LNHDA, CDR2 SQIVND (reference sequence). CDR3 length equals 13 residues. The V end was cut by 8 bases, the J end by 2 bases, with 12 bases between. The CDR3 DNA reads TGTGCCAGTTACTCTTACAGGAACTATGGCTACACCTTC. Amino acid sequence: CASYSYRNYGYTF.

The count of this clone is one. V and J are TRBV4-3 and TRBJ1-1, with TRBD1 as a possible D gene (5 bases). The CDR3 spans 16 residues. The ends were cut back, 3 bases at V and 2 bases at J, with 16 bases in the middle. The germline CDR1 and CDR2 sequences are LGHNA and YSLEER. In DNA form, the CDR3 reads TGCGCCAGCAGCCAGTATGCAGGGTCAATAAACACTGAAGCTTTCTTT. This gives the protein CASSQYAGSINTEAFF.

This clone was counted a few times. CDR3 nucleotide sequence: TGTGCCAGCAGTTTAATCCGGGACTACACTGAAGCTTTCTTT. Protein: CASSLIRDYTEAFF. The gene calls are TRBV28 and TRBJ1-1; a weak D match, TRBD1 (5 bases). In germline, CDR1 is MDHEN, CDR2 SYDVKM. Trimming stripped 2 bases from V and 3 bases from J, with 10 bases between. This CDR3 comprises 14 residues.

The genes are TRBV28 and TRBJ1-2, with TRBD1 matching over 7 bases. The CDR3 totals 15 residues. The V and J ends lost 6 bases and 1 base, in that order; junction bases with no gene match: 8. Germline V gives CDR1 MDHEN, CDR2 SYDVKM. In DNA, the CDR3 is TGTGCCAGCAGCGCTGAACAGGGGCGTAACTATGGCTACACCTTC. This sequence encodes CASSAEQGRNYGYTF.

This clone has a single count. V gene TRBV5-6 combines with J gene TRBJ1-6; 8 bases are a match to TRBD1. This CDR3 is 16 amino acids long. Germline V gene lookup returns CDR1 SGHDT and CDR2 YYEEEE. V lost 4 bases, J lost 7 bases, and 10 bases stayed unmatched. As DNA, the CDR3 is TGTGCCAGCAGCACACTAAGACAGGGGAACAATTCACCCCTCCACTTT. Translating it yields CASSTLRQGNNSPLHF.

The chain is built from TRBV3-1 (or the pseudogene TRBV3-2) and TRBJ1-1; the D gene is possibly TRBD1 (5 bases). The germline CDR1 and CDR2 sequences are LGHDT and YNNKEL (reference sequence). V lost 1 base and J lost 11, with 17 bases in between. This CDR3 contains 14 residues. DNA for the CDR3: TGTGCCAGCAGCCAAGGACACTCAAGGGGATGGGCTTTCTTT. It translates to CASSQGHSRGWAFF.

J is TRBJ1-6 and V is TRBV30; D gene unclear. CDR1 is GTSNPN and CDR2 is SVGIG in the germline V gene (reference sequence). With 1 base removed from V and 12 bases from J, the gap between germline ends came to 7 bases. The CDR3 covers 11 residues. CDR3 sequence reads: CAWSGAGPLHF. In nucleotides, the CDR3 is TGTGCCTGGAGTGGGGCAGGACCCCTCCACTTT.

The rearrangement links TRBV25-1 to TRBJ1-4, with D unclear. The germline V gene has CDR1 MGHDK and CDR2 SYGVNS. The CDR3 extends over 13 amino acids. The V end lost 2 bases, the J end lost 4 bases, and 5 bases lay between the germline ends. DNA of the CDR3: TGTGCCAGCAGTGAAAGCGGTAATGAAAAACTGTTTTTT. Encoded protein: CASSESGNEKLFF.

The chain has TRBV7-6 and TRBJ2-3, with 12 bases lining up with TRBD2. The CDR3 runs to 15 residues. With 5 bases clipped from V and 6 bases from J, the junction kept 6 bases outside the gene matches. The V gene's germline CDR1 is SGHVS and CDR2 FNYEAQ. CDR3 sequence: CASSGLAGGPDTQYF. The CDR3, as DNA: TGTGCCAGCAGCGGGCTAGCGGGAGGGCCGGATACGCAGTATTTT.

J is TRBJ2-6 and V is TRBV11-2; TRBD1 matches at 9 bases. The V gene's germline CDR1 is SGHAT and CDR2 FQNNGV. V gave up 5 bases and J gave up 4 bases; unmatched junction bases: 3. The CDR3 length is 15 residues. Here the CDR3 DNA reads TGTGCCAGCAGCACACAGGGGGCCGGGGCCAACGTCCTGACTTTC. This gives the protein CASSTQGAGANVLTF.

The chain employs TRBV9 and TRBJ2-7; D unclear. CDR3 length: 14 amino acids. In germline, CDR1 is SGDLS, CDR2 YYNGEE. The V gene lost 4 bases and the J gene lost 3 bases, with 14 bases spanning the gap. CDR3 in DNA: TGTGCCAGCAGCCCAGGCCCTGGAATCTACGAGCAGTACTTC. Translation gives CASSPGPGIYEQYF.

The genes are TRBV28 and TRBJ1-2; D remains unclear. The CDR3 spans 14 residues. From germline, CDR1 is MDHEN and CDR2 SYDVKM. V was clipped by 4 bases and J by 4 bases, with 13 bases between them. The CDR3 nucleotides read TGTGCCAGCAGTTCCGGGGTCTATTCCTATGGCTACACCTTC. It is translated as CASSSGVYSYGYTF.

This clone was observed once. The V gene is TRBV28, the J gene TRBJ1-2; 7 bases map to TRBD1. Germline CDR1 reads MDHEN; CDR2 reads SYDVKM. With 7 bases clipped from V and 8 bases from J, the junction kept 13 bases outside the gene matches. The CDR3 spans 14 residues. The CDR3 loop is CASTPFDRAYGYTF. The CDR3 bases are TGTGCCAGCACCCCCTTTGACAGGGCATACGGCTACACCTTC.

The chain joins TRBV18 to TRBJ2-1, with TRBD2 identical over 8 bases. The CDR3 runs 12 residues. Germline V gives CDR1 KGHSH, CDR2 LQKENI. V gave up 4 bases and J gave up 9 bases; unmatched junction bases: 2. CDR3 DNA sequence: TGTGCCAGCTCACTCCTAGCGGGTGAGCAGTTCTTC. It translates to CASSLLAGEQFF.

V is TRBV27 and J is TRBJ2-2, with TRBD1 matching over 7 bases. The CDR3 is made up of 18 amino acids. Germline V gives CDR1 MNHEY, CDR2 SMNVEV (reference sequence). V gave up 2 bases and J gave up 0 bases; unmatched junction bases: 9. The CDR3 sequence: CASSLIGGRAANTGELFF. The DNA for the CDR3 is TGTGCCAGCAGTTTAATAGGGGGCAGGGCTGCGAACACCGGGGAGCTGTTTTTT.

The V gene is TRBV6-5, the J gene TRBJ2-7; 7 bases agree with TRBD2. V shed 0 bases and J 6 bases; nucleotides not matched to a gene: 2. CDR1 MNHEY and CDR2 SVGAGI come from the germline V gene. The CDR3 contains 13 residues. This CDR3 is CASSYSGGSEQYV. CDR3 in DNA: TGTGCCAGCAGTTACTCGGGAGGGAGCGAGCAGTACGTC.

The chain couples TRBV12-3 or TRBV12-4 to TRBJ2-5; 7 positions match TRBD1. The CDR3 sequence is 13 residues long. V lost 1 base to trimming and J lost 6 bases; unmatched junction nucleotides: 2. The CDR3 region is CASSLEGAKTQYF. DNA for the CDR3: TGTGCCAGCAGTTTAGAGGGGGCGAAGACCCAGTACTTC.